This T cell receptor beta chain appears in the sequencing data of a study of cytotoxic CD8 clonotypes in ibrutinib-treated CLL. Study in general: Response samples were taken after a median of approximately 11 months on treatment, range 6 to 36.

V was cut by 7 bases and J by 5 bases, with 20 bases left in between. This CDR3 region has 15 residues. Germline lookup yields CDR1 LNHDA and CDR2 SQIVND (reference sequence). Findings of the study overall: Elevated clonality accompanied ibrutinib response, with a return toward baseline values at progression.

The protocol was immunoSEQ multiplex PCR, while the TCRdb copy is restricted to in-frame clones and leaves out a portion. In the table there are some 200,000 clones, just under 80% of which are singletons. With respect to this clone: Its matching antigen is unknown.

The chain uses TRBV19 and TRBJ2-5; D perhaps matches TRBD2 (5 bases). The clonotype comes from a human donor with chronic lymphocytic leukemia. The specimen was PBMCs, collected after 12 months of ibrutinib treatment. CDR3 sequence reads: CASMGSEGRWETQYF. Here the CDR3 DNA reads TGTGCCAGTATGGGAAGCGAGGGCCGCTGGGAGACCCAGTACTTC.